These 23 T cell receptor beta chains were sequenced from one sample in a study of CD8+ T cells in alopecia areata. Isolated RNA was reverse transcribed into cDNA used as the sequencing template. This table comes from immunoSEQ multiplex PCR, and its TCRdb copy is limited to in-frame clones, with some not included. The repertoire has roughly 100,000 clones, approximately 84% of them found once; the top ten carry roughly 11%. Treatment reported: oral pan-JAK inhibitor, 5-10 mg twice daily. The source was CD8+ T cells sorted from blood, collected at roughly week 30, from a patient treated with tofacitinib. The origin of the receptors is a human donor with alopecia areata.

The CDR3 protein is CASSRWGGDGYTF. CDR3 nucleotides: TGTGCCAGCAGCCGGTGGGGGGGCGATGGCTACACCTTC. The gene calls are TRBV7-6 and TRBJ1-2, with D possibly matching TRBD1 (6 bases). CDR3 length equals 13 residues. V gave up 5 bases and J gave up 6 bases, with 13 bases separating them. The germline V gene encodes CDR1 SGHVS and CDR2 FNYEAQ.

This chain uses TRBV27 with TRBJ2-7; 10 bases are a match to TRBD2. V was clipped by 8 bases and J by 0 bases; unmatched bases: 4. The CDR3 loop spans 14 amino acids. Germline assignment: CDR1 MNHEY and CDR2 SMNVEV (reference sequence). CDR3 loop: CASSTSGHSYEQYF. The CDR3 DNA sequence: TGTGCCAGCTCGACTAGCGGGCACTCCTACGAGCAGTACTTC.

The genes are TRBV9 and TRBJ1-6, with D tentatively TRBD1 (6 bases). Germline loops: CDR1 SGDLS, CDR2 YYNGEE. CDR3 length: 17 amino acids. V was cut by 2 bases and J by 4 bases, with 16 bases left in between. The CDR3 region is CASSVSGGLPYNSPLHF. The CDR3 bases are TGTGCCAGCAGCGTCAGTGGGGGCCTCCCTTATAATTCACCCCTCCACTTT.

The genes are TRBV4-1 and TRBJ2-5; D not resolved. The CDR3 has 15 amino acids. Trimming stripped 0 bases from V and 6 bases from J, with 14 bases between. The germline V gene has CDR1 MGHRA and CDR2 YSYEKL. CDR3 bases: TGCGCCAGCAGCCAAGATCCGAAAGGTTCGCAGACCCAGTACTTC. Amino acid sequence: CASSQDPKGSQTQYF.

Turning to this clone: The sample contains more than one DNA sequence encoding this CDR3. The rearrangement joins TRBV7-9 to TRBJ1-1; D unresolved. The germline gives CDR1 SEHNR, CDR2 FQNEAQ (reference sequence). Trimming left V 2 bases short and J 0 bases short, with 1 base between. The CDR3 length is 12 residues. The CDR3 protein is CASSLMNTEAFF. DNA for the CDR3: TGTGCCAGCAGCTTAATGAACACTGAAGCTTTCTTT.

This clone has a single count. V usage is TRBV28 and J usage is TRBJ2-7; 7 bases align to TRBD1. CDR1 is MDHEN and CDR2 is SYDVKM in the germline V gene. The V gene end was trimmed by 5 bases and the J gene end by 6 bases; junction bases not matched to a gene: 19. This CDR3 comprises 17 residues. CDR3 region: CASSPSSGQRISGEQYF. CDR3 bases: TGTGCCAGCAGTCCTTCTTCGGGACAGAGAATATCGGGCGAGCAGTACTTC.

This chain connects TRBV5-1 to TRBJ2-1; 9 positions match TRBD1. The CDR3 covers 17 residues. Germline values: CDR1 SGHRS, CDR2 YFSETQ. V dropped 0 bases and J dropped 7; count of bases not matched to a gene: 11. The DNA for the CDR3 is TGCGCCAGCAGCTTGGCCCACGGGACAGGGCCCCGGAATGAGCAGTTCTTC. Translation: CASSLAHGTGPRNEQFF.

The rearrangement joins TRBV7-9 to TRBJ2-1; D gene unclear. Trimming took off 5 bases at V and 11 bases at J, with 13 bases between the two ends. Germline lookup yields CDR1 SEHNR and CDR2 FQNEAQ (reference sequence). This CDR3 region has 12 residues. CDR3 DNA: TGTGCCAGCAGCCTCTCGGGTGGTCAGCAGTTCTTC. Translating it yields CASSLSGGQQFF.

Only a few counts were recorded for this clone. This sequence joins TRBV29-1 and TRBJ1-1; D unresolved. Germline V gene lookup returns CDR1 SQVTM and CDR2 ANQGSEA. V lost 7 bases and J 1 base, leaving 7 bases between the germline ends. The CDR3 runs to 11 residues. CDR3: CSGGGNTEAFF. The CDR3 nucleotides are TGCAGCGGTGGAGGGAACACTGAAGCTTTCTTT.

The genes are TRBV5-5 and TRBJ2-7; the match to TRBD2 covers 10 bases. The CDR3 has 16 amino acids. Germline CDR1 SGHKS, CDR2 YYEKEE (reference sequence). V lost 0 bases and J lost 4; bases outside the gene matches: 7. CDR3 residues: CASSLVASGRGYEQYF. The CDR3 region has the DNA TGTGCCAGCAGCTTGGTGGCTAGCGGGAGAGGGTACGAGCAGTACTTC.

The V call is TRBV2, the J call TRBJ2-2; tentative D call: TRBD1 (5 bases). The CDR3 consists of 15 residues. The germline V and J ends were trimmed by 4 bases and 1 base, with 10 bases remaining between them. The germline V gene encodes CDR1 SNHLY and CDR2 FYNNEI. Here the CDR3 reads CASSVDQGNTGELFF. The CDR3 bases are TGTGCCAGCAGTGTAGATCAGGGGAACACCGGGGAGCTGTTTTTT.

The CDR3 DNA reads TGTGCCAGCAGCTCCGGGACTAGCGGCCAAGAGACCCAGTACTTC. Translating gives CASSSGTSGQETQYF. The chain joins TRBV2 to TRBJ2-5; 11 nucleotides match TRBD2. The V gene end was trimmed by 6 bases and the J gene end by 1 base; junction bases not matched to a gene: 4. The CDR3 is 15 residues long. CDR1 and CDR2 (germline): SNHLY, FYNNEI.

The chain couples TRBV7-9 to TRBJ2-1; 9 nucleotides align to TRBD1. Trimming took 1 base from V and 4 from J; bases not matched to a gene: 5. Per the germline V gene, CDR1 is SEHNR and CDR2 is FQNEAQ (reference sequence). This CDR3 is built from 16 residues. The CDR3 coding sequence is TGTGCCAGCAGCTTAGGGGACAGGGAAGGGTACAATGAGCAGTTCTTC. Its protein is CASSLGDREGYNEQFF.

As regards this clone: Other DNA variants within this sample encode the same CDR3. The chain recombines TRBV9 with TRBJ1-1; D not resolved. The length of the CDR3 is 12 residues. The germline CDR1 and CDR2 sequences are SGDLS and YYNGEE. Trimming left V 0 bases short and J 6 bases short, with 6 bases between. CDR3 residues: CASSVGGAEAFF. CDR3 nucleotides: TGTGCCAGCAGCGTAGGAGGTGCTGAAGCTTTCTTT.

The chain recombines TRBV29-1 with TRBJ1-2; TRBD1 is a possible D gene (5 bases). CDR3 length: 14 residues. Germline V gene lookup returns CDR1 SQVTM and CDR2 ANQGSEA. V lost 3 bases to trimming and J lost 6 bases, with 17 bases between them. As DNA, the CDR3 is TGCAGCGTTGAGGTGGCGGCAGGGCGACATGGCTACACCTTC. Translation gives CSVEVAAGRHGYTF.

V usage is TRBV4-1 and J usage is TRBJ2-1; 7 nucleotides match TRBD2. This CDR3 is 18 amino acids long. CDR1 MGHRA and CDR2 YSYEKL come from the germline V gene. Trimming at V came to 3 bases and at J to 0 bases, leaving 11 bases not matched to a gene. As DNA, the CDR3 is TGCGCCAGCAGCCAGGACCGGGACTACCTAATCTCCTACAATGAGCAGTTCTTC. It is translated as CASSQDRDYLISYNEQFF.

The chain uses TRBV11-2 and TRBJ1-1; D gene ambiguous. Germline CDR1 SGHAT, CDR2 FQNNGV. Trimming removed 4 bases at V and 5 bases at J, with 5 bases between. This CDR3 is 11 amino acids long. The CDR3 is CASSSGTEAFF. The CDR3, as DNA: TGTGCCAGCAGCTCGGGGACTGAAGCTTTCTTT. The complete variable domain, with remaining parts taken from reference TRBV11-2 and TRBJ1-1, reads EAGVAQSPRYKIIEKRQSVAFWCNPISGHATLYWYQQILGQGPKLLIQFQNNGVVDDSQLPKDRFSAERLKGVDSTLKIQPAKLEDSAVYLCASSSGTEAFFGQGTRLTVV.

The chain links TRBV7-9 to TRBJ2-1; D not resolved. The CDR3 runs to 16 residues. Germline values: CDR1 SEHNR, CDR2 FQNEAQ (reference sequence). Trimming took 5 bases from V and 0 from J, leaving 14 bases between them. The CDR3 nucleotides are TGTGCCAGCAGCGGCCTGAAGGGAAGCTCCTACAATGAGCAGTTCTTC. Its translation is CASSGLKGSSYNEQFF. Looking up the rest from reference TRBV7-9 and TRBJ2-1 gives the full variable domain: DTGVSQNPRHKITKRGQNVTFRCDPISEHNRLYWYRQTLGQGPEFLTYFQNEAQLEKSRLLSDRFSAERPKGSFSTLEIQRTEQGDSAMYLCASSGLKGSSYNEQFFGPGTRLTVL.

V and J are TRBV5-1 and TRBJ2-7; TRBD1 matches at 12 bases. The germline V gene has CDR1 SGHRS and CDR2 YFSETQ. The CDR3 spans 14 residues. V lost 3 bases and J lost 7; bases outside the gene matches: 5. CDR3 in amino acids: CASSSGQGAEEQYF. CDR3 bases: TGCGCCAGCAGCTCGGGACAGGGGGCGGAAGAGCAGTACTTC.

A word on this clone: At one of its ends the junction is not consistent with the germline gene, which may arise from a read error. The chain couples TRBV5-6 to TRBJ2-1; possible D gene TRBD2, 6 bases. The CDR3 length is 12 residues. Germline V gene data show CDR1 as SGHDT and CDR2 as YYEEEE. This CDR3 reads CASSLWPRESLF. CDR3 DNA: TGTGCCAGCAGCTTGTGGCCCCGGGAGAGTCTCTTC. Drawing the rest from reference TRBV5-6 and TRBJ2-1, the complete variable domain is DAGVTQSPTHLIKTRGQQVTLRCSPKSGHDTVSWYQQALGQGPQFIFQYYEEEERQRGNFPDRFSGHQFPNYSSELNVNALLLGDSALYLCASSLWPRESLFGPGTRLTVL.

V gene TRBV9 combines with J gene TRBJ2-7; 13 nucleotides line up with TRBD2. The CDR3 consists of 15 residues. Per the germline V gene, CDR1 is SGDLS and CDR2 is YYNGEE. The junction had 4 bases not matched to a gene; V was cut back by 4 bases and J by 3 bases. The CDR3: CASSPGTSGIYEQYF. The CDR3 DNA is TGTGCCAGCAGCCCGGGGACTAGCGGGATCTACGAGCAGTACTTC.

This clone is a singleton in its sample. The CDR3 DNA reads TGTGCCAGCGGCCCCTCCTCGCGGGGGGGCACAGATACGCAGTATTTT. Translating it yields CASGPSSRGGTDTQYF. This chain uses TRBV7-9 with TRBJ2-3; 8 bases line up with TRBD2. Germline loops: CDR1 SEHNR, CDR2 FQNEAQ (reference sequence). The CDR3 length is 16 residues. The V and J ends lost 8 bases and 1 base, in that order; junction bases with no gene match: 11.

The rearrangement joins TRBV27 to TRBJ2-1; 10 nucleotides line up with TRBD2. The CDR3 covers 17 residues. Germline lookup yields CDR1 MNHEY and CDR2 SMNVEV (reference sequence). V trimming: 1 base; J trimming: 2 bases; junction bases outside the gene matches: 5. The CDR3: CASSLLASGSPYNEQFF. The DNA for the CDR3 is TGTGCCAGCAGTTTATTAGCTAGCGGGAGTCCCTACAATGAGCAGTTCTTC.